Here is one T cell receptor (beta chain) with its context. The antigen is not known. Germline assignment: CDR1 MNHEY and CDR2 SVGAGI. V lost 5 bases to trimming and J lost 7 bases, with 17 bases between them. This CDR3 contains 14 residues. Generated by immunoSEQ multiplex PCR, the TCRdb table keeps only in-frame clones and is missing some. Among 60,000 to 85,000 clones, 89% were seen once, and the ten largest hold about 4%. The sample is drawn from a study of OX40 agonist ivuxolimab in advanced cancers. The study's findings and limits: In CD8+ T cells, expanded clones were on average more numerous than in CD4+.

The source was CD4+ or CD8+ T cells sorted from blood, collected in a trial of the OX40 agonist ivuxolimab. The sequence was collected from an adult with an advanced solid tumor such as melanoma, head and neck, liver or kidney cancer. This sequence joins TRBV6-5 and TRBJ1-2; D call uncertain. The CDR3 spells CASSPTTDRVGYTF. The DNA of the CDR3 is TGTGCCAGCAGTCCTACGACCGACCGGGTTGGCTACACCTTC.